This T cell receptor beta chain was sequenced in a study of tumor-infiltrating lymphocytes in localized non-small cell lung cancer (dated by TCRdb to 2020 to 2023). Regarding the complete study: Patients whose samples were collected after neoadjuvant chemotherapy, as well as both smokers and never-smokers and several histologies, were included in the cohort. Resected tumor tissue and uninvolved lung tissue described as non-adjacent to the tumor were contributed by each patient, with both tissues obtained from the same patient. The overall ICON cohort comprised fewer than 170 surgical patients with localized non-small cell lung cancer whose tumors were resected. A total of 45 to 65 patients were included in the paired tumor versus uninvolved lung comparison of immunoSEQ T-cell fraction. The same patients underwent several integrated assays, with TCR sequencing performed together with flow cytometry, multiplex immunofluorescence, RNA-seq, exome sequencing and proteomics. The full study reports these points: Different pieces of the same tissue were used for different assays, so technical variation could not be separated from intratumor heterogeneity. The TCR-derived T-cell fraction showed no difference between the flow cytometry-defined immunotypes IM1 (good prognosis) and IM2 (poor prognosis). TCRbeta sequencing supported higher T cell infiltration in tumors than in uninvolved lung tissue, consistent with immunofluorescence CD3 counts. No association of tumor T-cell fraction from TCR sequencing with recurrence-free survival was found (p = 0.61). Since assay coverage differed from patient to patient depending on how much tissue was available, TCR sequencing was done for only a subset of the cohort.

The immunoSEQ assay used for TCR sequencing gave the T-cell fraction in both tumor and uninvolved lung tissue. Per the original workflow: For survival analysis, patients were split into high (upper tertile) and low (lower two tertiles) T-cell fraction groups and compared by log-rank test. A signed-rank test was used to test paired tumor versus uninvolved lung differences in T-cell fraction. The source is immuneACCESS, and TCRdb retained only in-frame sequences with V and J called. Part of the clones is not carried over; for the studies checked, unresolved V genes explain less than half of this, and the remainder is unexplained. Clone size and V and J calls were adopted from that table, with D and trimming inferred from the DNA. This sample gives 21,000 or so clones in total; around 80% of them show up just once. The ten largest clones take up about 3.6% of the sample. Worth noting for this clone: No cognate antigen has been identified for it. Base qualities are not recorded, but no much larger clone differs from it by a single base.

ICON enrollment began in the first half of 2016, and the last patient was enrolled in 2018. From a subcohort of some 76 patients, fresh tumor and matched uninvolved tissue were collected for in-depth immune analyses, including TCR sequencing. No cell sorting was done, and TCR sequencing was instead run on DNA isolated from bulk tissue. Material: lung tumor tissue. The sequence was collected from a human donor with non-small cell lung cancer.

The DNA sequence follows: TGTGCCAGCAGCTTCGCTAGCGGCACAGATACGCAGTATTTT. Translated, this gives CASSFASGTDTQYF. The receptor chain draws on TRBV7-2 and TRBJ2-3; the D gene is possibly TRBD2, with 6 bases matching. V is reduced by 3 bases and J by 1 base, leaving a spacing of 8 bases between them. Measured from the cysteine to the phenylalanine, the CDR3 is 14 residues long. Left in the record is the CDR3 DNA by itself, 42 bases read in frame from the first base. The CDR1 and CDR2 encoded by the germline V gene are SGHTA and FQGNSA. Full variable domain (CDR3 extended with the reference TRBV7-2 and TRBJ2-3 proteins): GAGVSQSPSNKVTEKGKDVELRCDPISGHTALYWYRQSLGQGLEFLIYFQGNSAPDKSGLPSDRFSAERTGGSVSTLTIQRTQQEDSAVYLCASSFASGTDTQYFGPGTRLTVL.